The T cell receptor beta chain under discussion was sequenced for a study of beta chain features in type 1 diabetes. Trimming took off 0 bases at V and 2 bases at J, with 2 bases between the two ends. The CDR3 extends over 12 amino acids. This clone was seen a handful of times. The entirety of the isolated RNA underwent reverse transcription, so expressed TCRB transcripts were sequenced. Libraries were prepared by immunoSEQ multiplex PCR; TCRdb keeps only in-frame clonotypes and omits some of them. This repertoire shows around 240,000 clones, roughly 70% found once; its top ten account for approximately 0.053%. Researchers reported sorting CD4+ naive, central memory, regulatory and stem cell-like memory cells via CD45RO/CCR7/CD25/CD127/CD95/CD27.

V is TRBV23-1 and J is TRBJ2-7; D call uncertain. TRBV23-1 is identified as an open reading frame with a role that is uncertain. The sequencing sample was made of naive CD4+ T cells from blood. The receptor comes from a man aged 30 to 39 in good health. CDR3 residues: CASSQSPYEQYF. CDR3 DNA: TGCGCCAGCAGTCAATCGCCCTACGAGCAGTACTTC.